The 3 T cell receptor beta chains presented below share a single source sample, sequenced in a study of cytomegalovirus exposure and HLA in healthy donors. PCR primers comprised 60 Vbeta and 13 Jbeta primers. TCRdb keeps only in-frame clones here, not all; method: immunoSEQ multiplex PCR. The sample comprises tens of thousands of clones, around 70% of which are singletons, and roughly 20% rests with the top ten. The sequencing sample was made of PBMCs. The source of these receptors is a middle-aged man in good health and CMV-seropositive.

This clone was counted ten times or more. Other DNA sequences from this sample encode an identical CDR3 as well. This sequence joins TRBV10-1 and TRBJ2-7; 7 nucleotides align to TRBD2. The CDR3 loop spans 12 amino acids. CDR1 and CDR2 (germline): WNHNN, SYGVQD (reference sequence). J gave up 6 bases and V 8 bases, and 7 bases lay outside the gene matches. The DNA for the CDR3 is TGCGCCAGCTCGCGGGGGTCTAGCGAGCAGTACTTC. Protein product: CASSRGSSEQYF.

The chain is built from TRBV29-1 and TRBJ1-2, with 8 bases aligning to TRBD1. Germline CDR1 reads SQVTM; CDR2 reads ANQGSEA. This CDR3 has 14 amino acids. V lost 6 bases, J lost 5 bases, and 11 bases stayed unmatched. This CDR3 reads CSVGGQGLGYGYTF. In nucleotides, the CDR3 is TGCAGCGTCGGAGGACAGGGCCTTGGGTATGGCTACACCTTC.

The chain joins TRBV10-1 to TRBJ2-1; no reliable D call. Trimming left V 8 bases short and J 8 bases short, with 10 bases between. The germline V gene encodes CDR1 WNHNN and CDR2 SYGVQD (reference sequence). The CDR3 spans 11 residues. The CDR3 is CASEVLDEQFF. In DNA, the CDR3 is TGCGCCAGCGAGGTTCTGGATGAGCAGTTCTTC.